This T cell receptor beta chain comes out of a study of blood T cell repertoires in COVID-19. For the study at large: Collection of acute and convalescent COVID-19 samples took place in the United States, Italy and Spain. The cDNA or gDNA used as material had been derived from T cells, B-cell-depleted T cells, or PBMCs.

J lost 6 bases, V lost 3 bases, and 6 bases had no gene match. The CDR3 has 15 amino acids. From germline, CDR1 is SGDLS and CDR2 YYNGEE. In the original processing: For nucleated cells, counts were estimated from reference gene primer amplification. The repertoire was sequenced with immunoSEQ multiplex PCR; TCRdb's copy has only in-frame clones and lacks some. V, J and clone size are those of that table, while D and trimming were read from the DNA. The repertoire holds roughly 150,000 clones, with around 90% as singletons. This TCR was sampled from a man aged 18 to 29 with COVID-19, enrolled during active disease. The rearrangement uses TRBV9 and TRBJ2-3; 11 bases are shared with TRBD1. Specimen: peripheral blood. The CDR3 bases are TGTGCCAGCAGCGCCCGGACAGGGGGCGTGGATACGCAGTATTTT. It translates to CASSARTGGVDTQYF.